What follows are 12 T cell receptor beta chains derived from one specimen sequenced in a study of beta chain features in type 1 diabetes. Study-level points and caveats: Shortening that was moderate but significant affected the TCRB CDR3s of Type 1 diabetes patients in all four CD4+ subsets.

TCRB transcripts that were expressed got sequenced, as all of the isolated RNA had been reverse transcribed. Sequencing was performed with immunoSEQ multiplex PCR; in TCRdb, only in-frame clones are kept and a portion is missing. The sample consists of about 270,000 clones, roughly an eighth of them appearing once. No antigen has been identified for these receptors. Sequenced sample: naive CD4+ T cells from blood. These receptors were collected from a man younger than 40 with type 1 diabetes.

The CDR3 here is CASSSPRGINEQFF. The CDR3 DNA is TGTGCCAGCAGCTCCCCGAGAGGGATCAATGAGCAGTTCTTC. This chain links TRBV7-2 with TRBJ2-1; D is perhaps TRBD2 (5 bases). V was pared by 4 bases and J by 6 bases, with 13 bases between. Germline V gives CDR1 SGHTA, CDR2 FQGNSA. CDR3 length: 14 amino acids.

This clone showed up just a few times. The rearrangement joins TRBV4-3 to TRBJ2-3, with D maybe TRBD2 (5 bases). CDR3 length: 15 amino acids. Germline loops: CDR1 LGHNA, CDR2 YSLEER. Between the trimmed V and J ends, which lost 4 bases and 6 bases, there was a span of 17 bases. The CDR3 loop is CASSPAGVLGDTQYF. In DNA form, the CDR3 reads TGCGCCAGCAGCCCCGCCGGGGTCCTGGGGGATACGCAGTATTTT.

The chain recombines TRBV7-2 with TRBJ2-1; D might be TRBD2 (5 bases). Germline V gene lookup returns CDR1 SGHTA and CDR2 FQGNSA. The CDR3 is 14 residues long. V was cut by 4 bases and J by 5 bases, with 12 bases left in between. CDR3 DNA: TGTGCCAGCAGCTCACAGACTACCAACAATGAGCAGTTCTTC. Its protein is CASSSQTTNNEQFF.

V usage is TRBV28 and J usage is TRBJ2-7; TRBD1 aligns across 8 bases. The CDR3 consists of 14 residues. After removal of 6 bases from V and 1 base from J, the junction contained 5 bases not matched to a gene. CDR1 MDHEN and CDR2 SYDVKM come from the germline V gene. CDR3 nucleotide sequence: TGTGCCAGCAGGACAGGGGATAGTTCCTACGAGCAGTACTTC. This codes for CASRTGDSSYEQYF.

This clone was detected only a few times. Other nucleotide sequences from this sample produce the same CDR3. The J gene is TRBJ1-1, the V gene TRBV18; D unclear. The CDR3 extends over 14 amino acids. The V end was cut by 1 base, the J end by 2 bases, with 8 bases between. The germline CDR1 and CDR2 sequences are KGHSH and LQKENI. The CDR3 bases are TGTGCCAGCTCACCACAGGGAGAAAACACTGAAGCTTTCTTT. Translation: CASSPQGENTEAFF.

This clone turned up a few times. V usage is TRBV27 and J usage is TRBJ2-7, with TRBD1 matching over 9 bases. The germline V gene has CDR1 MNHEY and CDR2 SMNVEV (reference sequence). CDR3 length: 14 residues. V lost 9 bases to trimming and J lost 2 bases; unmatched junction nucleotides: 8. CDR3 sequence: CASSLTGGTYEQYF. CDR3 DNA sequence: TGTGCCAGTTCCCTGACAGGGGGGACCTACGAGCAGTACTTC.

This clone was seen a few times. V and J are TRBV7-2 and TRBJ2-1; 9 nucleotides match TRBD2. Germline V gene data show CDR1 as SGHTA and CDR2 as FQGNSA. The CDR3 is 16 residues long. The V and J ends lost 6 bases and 4 bases, in that order; junction bases with no gene match: 10. The CDR3 DNA follows: TGTGCCAGCAGGCCAAGGGCTAGCGGGGTGTACAATGAGCAGTTCTTC. Protein sequence: CASRPRASGVYNEQFF.

V is TRBV29-1 and J is TRBJ1-1; 9 positions match TRBD1. Germline-derived CDR1 and CDR2 are SQVTM and ANQGSEA. The CDR3 has 16 amino acids. Trimming took 7 bases from V and 0 from J; bases not matched to a gene: 12. CDR3 sequence reads: CSADTTGGTMNTEAFF. Here the CDR3 DNA reads TGCAGCGCCGATACGACAGGGGGAACGATGAACACTGAAGCTTTCTTT.

The chain couples TRBV5-1 to TRBJ2-2; no firm D call. Germline values: CDR1 SGHRS, CDR2 YFSETQ. CDR3 length: 14 residues. With 0 bases removed from V and 4 bases from J, the gap between germline ends came to 7 bases. CDR3 protein: CASSLDPGTGELFF. The CDR3 nucleotides read TGCGCCAGCAGCTTGGATCCAGGCACCGGGGAGCTGTTTTTT.

V and J are TRBV28 and TRBJ2-5; 12 bases fit TRBD2. The end of the DNA aligns better with TRBJ2-7, so the J call may be wrong. CDR1 and CDR2 from the germline V gene are MDHEN and SYDVKM. CDR3 length equals 12 residues. This CDR3 is CASRLAGGEQYF. CDR3 coding DNA: TGTGCCAGCAGACTAGCGGGAGGCGAGCAGTACTTC.

This chain links TRBV6-1 with TRBJ2-5; D perhaps matches TRBD2 (5 bases). Germline V lookup: CDR1 MNHNS, CDR2 SASEGT. Trimming cost V 8 bases and J 5 bases, with 15 bases left between them. The CDR3 runs 13 residues. CDR3 in amino acids: CASRGLTVETQYF. The DNA for the CDR3 is TGTGCCAGCCGGGGATTGACGGTCGAGACCCAGTACTTC.

V and J are TRBV2 and TRBJ1-2; 8 positions agree with TRBD1. V gave up 2 bases and J gave up 6 bases; unmatched junction bases: 5. Germline V lookup: CDR1 SNHLY, CDR2 FYNNEI. This CDR3 comprises 14 residues. The CDR3 sequence is CASSEQGQGHGYTF. The CDR3, as DNA: TGTGCCAGCAGTGAACAAGGACAGGGACATGGCTACACCTTC. The entire variable domain, with the rest obtained from reference TRBV2 and TRBJ1-2, is as follows: EPEVTQTPSHQVTQMGQEVILRCVPISNHLYFYWYRQILGQKVEFLVSFYNNEISEKSEIFDDQFSVERPDGSNFTLKIRSTKLEDSAMYFCASSEQGQGHGYTFGSGTRLTVV.